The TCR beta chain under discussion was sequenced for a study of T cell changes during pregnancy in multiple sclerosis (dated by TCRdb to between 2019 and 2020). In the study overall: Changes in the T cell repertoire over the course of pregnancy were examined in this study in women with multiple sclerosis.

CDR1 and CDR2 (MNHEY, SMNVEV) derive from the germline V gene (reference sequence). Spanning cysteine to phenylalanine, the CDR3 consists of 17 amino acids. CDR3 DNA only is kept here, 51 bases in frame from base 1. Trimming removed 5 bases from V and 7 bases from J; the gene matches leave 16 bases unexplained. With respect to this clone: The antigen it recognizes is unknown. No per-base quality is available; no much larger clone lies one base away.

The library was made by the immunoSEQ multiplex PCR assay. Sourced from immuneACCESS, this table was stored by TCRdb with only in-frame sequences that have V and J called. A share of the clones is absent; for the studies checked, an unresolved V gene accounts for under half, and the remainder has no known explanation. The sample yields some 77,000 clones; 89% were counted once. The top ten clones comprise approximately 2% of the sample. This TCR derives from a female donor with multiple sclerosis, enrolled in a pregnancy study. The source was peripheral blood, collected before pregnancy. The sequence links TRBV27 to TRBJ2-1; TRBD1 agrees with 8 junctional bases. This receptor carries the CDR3 CASSLISGTGYLNEQFF. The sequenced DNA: TGTGCCAGCAGTCTAATATCCGGGACAGGTTATTTGAATGAGCAGTTCTTC.